This T cell receptor (beta chain) was documented in a study of response to subunit inactivated influenza vaccine. Study results and limitations: Only a handful of new T cells, the authors suggested, are recruited with each seasonal influenza vaccination.

MiXCR was run by TCRdb on the RT-PCR reads, yielding one entry per CDR3 protein. This repertoire shows 650,000 to 800,000 distinct CDR3 sequences, 18% found once; its top ten account for roughly 11%. This clonotype showed up just a few times. The antigen is unknown. V was clipped by 0 bases and J by 4 bases; unmatched bases: 9. Germline V gene lookup returns CDR1 LGHDT and CDR2 YNNKEL (reference sequence). CDR3 length equals 17 residues. The chain uses TRBV3-1 and TRBJ2-5; 9 bases match TRBD2. The source material was PBMCs from blood, sampled around 5 days after vaccination. This receptor was taken from a man between 45 and 60 years old who received an inactivated influenza vaccine. The CDR3 nucleotides are TGTGCCAGCAGCCAAGAAGCGGCTAGCGGGGTTCTAGAGACCCAGTACTTC. Translated: CASSQEAASGVLETQYF.